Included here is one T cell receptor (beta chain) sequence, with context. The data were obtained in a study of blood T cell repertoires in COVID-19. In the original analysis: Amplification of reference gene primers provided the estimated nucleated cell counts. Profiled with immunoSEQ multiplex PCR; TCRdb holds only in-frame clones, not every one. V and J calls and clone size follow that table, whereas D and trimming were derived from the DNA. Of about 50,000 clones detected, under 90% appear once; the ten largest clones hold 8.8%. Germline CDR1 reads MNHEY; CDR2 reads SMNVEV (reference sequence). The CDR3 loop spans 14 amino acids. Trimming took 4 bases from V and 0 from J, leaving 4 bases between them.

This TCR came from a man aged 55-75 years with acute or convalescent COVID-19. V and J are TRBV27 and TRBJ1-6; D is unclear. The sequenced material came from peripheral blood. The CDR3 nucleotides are TGTGCCAGCAGTTCCGGCTCCTATAATTCACCCCTCCACTTT. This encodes CASSSGSYNSPLHF.